The 17 T cell receptor beta chains below come from one sample, sequenced in a study of shared T cell receptors in the human thymus. The protocol was immunoSEQ multiplex PCR, while the TCRdb copy is restricted to in-frame clones and leaves out a portion. The table has 650,000 to 950,000 clones, 80% to 90% seen once; the top ten hold more than 0.01%. These data were also filed under a second study, of human thymus T cells.

Material for sequencing was thymocytes. The receptors shown here come from a girl in the first two years of life with a congenital heart defect.

V gene TRBV5-6 combines with J gene TRBJ2-5, with TRBD2 matching over 9 bases. The end of the DNA is better explained by TRBJ2-7, so the J call may be wrong. The CDR3 has 17 residues. The V gene's germline CDR1 is SGHDT and CDR2 YYEEEE. The CDR3 DNA follows: TGTGCCAGCAGCTTGGGAGGTTCGGCGGGGGGGCGATACGAGCAGTACTTC. Its translation: CASSLGGSAGGRYEQYF.

This clone showed up just a few times. V gene TRBV5-8 combines with J gene TRBJ2-1, with 7 bases aligning to TRBD1. The trim removed 1 base at V and 6 bases at J, leaving 19 bases unmatched. CDR1 and CDR2 from the germline V gene are SGHTS and YDEGEE. The CDR3 has 19 amino acids. Here the CDR3 reads CASSLTGVTILGWLNEQFF. The DNA for the CDR3 is TGTGCCAGCAGCTTGACAGGGGTAACGATCCTCGGTTGGCTCAATGAGCAGTTCTTC.

This clone was counted a few times. This sequence joins TRBV27 and TRBJ2-7, with unresolved D. The CDR3 runs to 16 residues. CDR1 is MNHEY and CDR2 is SMNVEV in the germline V gene (reference sequence). Trimming removed 0 bases from V and 6 bases from J, with 18 bases in between. The CDR3 protein is CASSLSPARRLLEQYF. The DNA of the CDR3 is TGTGCCAGCAGTTTATCCCCCGCTCGTCGGTTGCTCGAGCAGTACTTC.

The rearrangement links TRBV2 to TRBJ2-2, with 8 bases fitting TRBD1. The V gene end was trimmed by 6 bases and the J gene end by 5 bases; junction bases not matched to a gene: 8. Germline CDR1 reads SNHLY; CDR2 reads FYNNEI. This CDR3 is built from 15 residues. For the CDR3, the DNA is TGTGCCAGCAGCCTCCTACAGGGGGAGACCGGGGAGCTGTTTTTT. Its protein is CASSLLQGETGELFF. Supplemented by reference TRBV2 and TRBJ2-2, the full variable domain reads EPEVTQTPSHQVTQMGQEVILRCVPISNHLYFYWYRQILGQKVEFLVSFYNNEISEKSEIFDDQFSVERPDGSNFTLKIRSTKLEDSAMYFCASSLLQGETGELFFGEGSRLTVL.

The chain joins TRBV15 to TRBJ1-4; 7 nucleotides align to TRBD1. CDR3 size: 15 residues. Germline V CDR1 and CDR2: LNHNV, YYDKDF (reference sequence). V was pared by 5 bases and J by 3 bases, with 6 bases of the junction left unmatched. The DNA of the CDR3 is TGTGCCACCAGCCCCTACAGGGGTTCTAATGAAAAACTGTTTTTT. Translating gives CATSPYRGSNEKLFF.

V gene TRBV6-1 combines with J gene TRBJ1-1; maybe TRBD1 (6 bases). This CDR3 comprises 15 residues. Germline V gives CDR1 MNHNS, CDR2 SASEGT. V lost 7 bases and J 1 base, leaving 16 bases between the germline ends. CDR3 protein: CASTERQGPNTEAFF. The CDR3 region has the DNA TGTGCCAGCACCGAACGTCAGGGGCCGAACACTGAAGCTTTCTTT.

The chain uses TRBV5-6 and TRBJ1-1; 7 bases line up with TRBD1. Germline CDR1 reads SGHDT; CDR2 reads YYEEEE. V lost 3 bases and J lost 1; bases outside the gene matches: 6. This CDR3 is built from 15 residues. The DNA for the CDR3 is TGTGCCAGCAGCTACGACAGGGACAGGAACACTGAAGCTTTCTTT. It is translated as CASSYDRDRNTEAFF.

The V call is TRBV13, the J call TRBJ2-7; the match to TRBD1 covers 7 bases. V gave up 2 bases and J gave up 5 bases; unmatched junction bases: 9. CDR3 length: 15 amino acids. The germline V gene encodes CDR1 PRHDT and CDR2 FYEKMQ (reference sequence). The CDR3 coding sequence is TGTGCCAGCAGCTTAAGGACAGGTCTCAAGGACGAGCAGTACTTC. Protein: CASSLRTGLKDEQYF.

The table lists this clone with a count of one. The rearrangement uses TRBV2 and TRBJ2-2; 7 nucleotides match TRBD2. This CDR3 spans 12 amino acids. The V gene end was trimmed by 11 bases and the J gene end by 6 bases; junction bases not matched to a gene: 6. Germline V gene lookup returns CDR1 SNHLY and CDR2 FYNNEI. The CDR3 DNA is TGTGCCGGGAGGGGTCGGCCCGGGGAGCTGTTTTTT. Translation gives CAGRGRPGELFF.

This rearrangement joins TRBV28 to TRBJ2-1; 9 bases line up with TRBD2. Germline V gene sequence: CDR1 MDHEN, CDR2 SYDVKM. After removal of 3 bases from V and 5 bases from J, the junction contained 11 bases not matched to a gene. This CDR3 is 17 amino acids long. Here the CDR3 DNA reads TGTGCCAGCAGTTTCGACAAGTGGCTAGCGGGGAACAATGAGCAGTTCTTC. This sequence encodes CASSFDKWLAGNNEQFF.

This clone was recorded a few times. The chain joins TRBV4-1 to TRBJ1-5; 7 positions agree with TRBD1. With 4 bases clipped from V and 3 bases from J, the junction kept 9 bases outside the gene matches. The CDR3 spans 16 residues. CDR1 and CDR2 from the germline V gene are MGHRA and YSYEKL. The CDR3 loop is CASSPRDRAYNQPQHF. The CDR3 DNA sequence: TGCGCCAGCAGCCCAAGGGACAGAGCTTACAATCAGCCCCAGCATTTT.

V gene TRBV2 combines with J gene TRBJ1-1, with D unresolved. Deletions cut 6 bases from V and 1 base from J, with 12 bases between. Germline CDR1 is SNHLY and CDR2 is FYNNEI. There are 14 residues in the CDR3. The CDR3 is CASRGRRENTEAFF. The DNA of the CDR3 is TGTGCCAGCAGAGGCCGGAGGGAGAACACTGAAGCTTTCTTT.

The V gene is TRBV9, the J gene TRBJ2-5, with D perhaps matching TRBD2 (5 bases). This CDR3 is built from 13 residues. V was cut by 1 base and J by 3 bases, with 7 bases left in between. Germline CDR1 reads SGDLS; CDR2 reads YYNGEE. This chain's CDR3 is CASSVSREETQYF. DNA of the CDR3: TGTGCCAGCAGCGTATCGAGGGAAGAGACCCAGTACTTC.

This chain links TRBV28 with TRBJ2-2, with D maybe TRBD1 (6 bases). Trimming left V 6 bases short and J 6 bases short, with 17 bases between. The CDR3 extends over 15 amino acids. Germline V gives CDR1 MDHEN, CDR2 SYDVKM. Written as DNA, the CDR3 is TGTGCCAGCAGGTGGTCAGGGGTTGGGCCCGGGGAGCTGTTTTTT. Protein sequence: CASRWSGVGPGELFF.

The rearrangement uses TRBV5-1 and TRBJ1-1, with a tentative D call TRBD1 (6 bases). Germline V gene lookup returns CDR1 SGHRS and CDR2 YFSETQ. This CDR3 is built from 14 residues. V gave up 3 bases and J gave up 1 base, with 10 bases separating them. CDR3 DNA: TGCGCCAGCAGCTGGGTGACAGGGAACACTGAAGCTTTCTTT. This encodes CASSWVTGNTEAFF. The entire variable domain, with the rest obtained from reference TRBV5-1 and TRBJ1-1, is as follows: KAGVTQTPRYLIKTRGQQVTLSCSPISGHRSVSWYQQTPGQGLQFLFEYFSETQRNKGNFPGRFSGRQFSNSRSEMNVSTLELGDSALYLCASSWVTGNTEAFFGQGTRLTVV.

The V gene is TRBV4-1, the J gene TRBJ2-3; 15 bases match TRBD2. The junction had 6 bases not matched to a gene; V was cut back by 4 bases and J by 7 bases. The CDR3 contains 16 residues. The germline gives CDR1 MGHRA, CDR2 YSYEKL. CDR3: CASSPGLAGGRHTQYF. The CDR3 DNA follows: TGCGCCAGCAGCCCTGGACTAGCGGGGGGGCGACATACGCAGTATTTT.

The chain couples TRBV28 to TRBJ1-2; the D gene is possibly TRBD1 (5 bases). The germline V gene has CDR1 MDHEN and CDR2 SYDVKM. The germline V and J ends were trimmed by 3 bases and 1 base, with 12 bases remaining between them. There are 15 residues in the CDR3. DNA of the CDR3: TGTGCCAGCAGTTTGGGGCTACATCTTAACTATGGCTACACCTTC. This sequence encodes CASSLGLHLNYGYTF.